These T cell receptor beta chains were read from a single sample in a study of blood T cell repertoires in COVID-19. Data came from immunoSEQ multiplex PCR; TCRdb stores just in-frame clones and leaves some out. The sample consists of about 130,000 clones, around 80% of them appearing once. Sequencing was done on a sample of peripheral blood. These receptors were collected from a human donor in a cohort sampled during active COVID-19. Each CDR3 is given with its conserved first and last residue. The order of the fields is J gene, D gene, V gene, clone size, CDR3 DNA, CDR3 protein. D genes are given only for firm matches. Clone size is shown for a subset of rows, as once, few, many or a class of expanded clone.

TRBJ1-5,TRBD1,TRBV19,.,TGTGCCAGTACGGACAGGGGGCGCGGCAATCAGCCCCAGCATTTT,CASTDRGRGNQPQHF
TRBJ2-3,.,TRBV5-1,.,TGCGCCAGCAGCTTGGCAATGTTTAGCACAGATACGCAGTATTTT,CASSLAMFSTDTQYF
TRBJ2-7,.,TRBV14,many,TGTGCCACCAAGCAGGGTATCGAGCAGTACTTC,CATKQGIEQYF
TRBJ1-2,.,TRBV2,.,TGTGCCAGCAGCCGAGCGGAGGTGGGTGGCTACACCTTC,CASSRAEVGGYTF
TRBJ2-2,.,TRBV5-4,few,TGTGCCAGCAGCGCTGGACTGGGGAACACCGGGGAGCTGTTTTTT,CASSAGLGNTGELFF
TRBJ2-7,.,TRBV11-2,few,TGTGCCAGCAGCTCTGCGGGGAATCGGAACGAGCAGTACTTC,CASSSAGNRNEQYF
TRBJ2-7,.,TRBV7-6,.,TGTGCCAGCAGCTCGACAGGAAGGTCCTCCTACGAGCAGTACTTC,CASSSTGRSSYEQYF
TRBJ2-5,TRBD1,TRBV30,.,TGTGCCTGGAGTCCCGGGACAGGTCAAGAGACCCAGTACTTC,CAWSPGTGQETQYF
TRBJ1-2,.,TRBV5-4,.,TGTGCCAGCAGCTTGGGATACAGGGACTATGGCTACACCTTC,CASSLGYRDYGYTF
TRBJ1-1,.,TRBV7-2,.,TGTGCCAGCTCTCCAAGGGAGGGTACGAACACTGAAGCTTTCTTT,CASSPREGTNTEAFF
TRBJ2-7,TRBD2,TRBV11-2,.,TGTGCCAGCAGCCCGACGCTAGCGGGGAGCTCCTACGAGCAGTACTTC,CASSPTLAGSSYEQYF
TRBJ2-2,.,TRBV11-2,.,TGTGCCAGCAGCTTAGAGAGGGCAAGGAACACCGGGGAGCTGTTTTTT,CASSLERARNTGELFF
TRBJ1-1,.,TRBV11-2,once,TGTGCCAGCAGCCCCGGGCCCCTCGGACAGCAGAACACTGAAGCTTTCTTT,CASSPGPLGQQNTEAFF
TRBJ1-1,.,TRBV3-1/TRBV3-2,.,TGTGCCAGCAGCCAAGACAGGAGGGTGTTGGACACTGAAGCTTTCTTT,CASSQDRRVLDTEAFF
TRBJ2-5,TRBD2,TRBV4-2,once,TGTGCCAGCAGCCAAGATGGGACTAGCGAAGAGACCCAGTACTTC,CASSQDGTSEETQYF
TRBJ1-6,.,TRBV30,.,TGTGCCTGGGTACCGGGGGGCAATTCACCCCTCCACTTT,CAWVPGGNSPLHF
TRBJ2-1,.,TRBV21-1,.,TGTGCCAGCAGCAAAAAAAGTAGCGGGGGGGCCGACAATGAGCAGTTCTTC,CASSKKSSGGADNEQFF
TRBJ2-1,.,TRBV5-1,few,TGCGCCAGCAGCACGCACAGGGTTCGGGACAATGAGCAGTTCTTC,CASSTHRVRDNEQFF
TRBJ2-7,TRBD2,TRBV18,.,TGTGCCAGCTCTCGGGCCGGGACTAGCGGCTACGAGCAGTACTTC,CASSRAGTSGYEQYF
TRBJ2-7,TRBD1,TRBV10-1,.,TGCGCCAGCAGTGGGGACAGACCCTACGAGCAGTACTTC,CASSGDRPYEQYF
TRBJ1-2,TRBD1,TRBV13,.,TGTGCCAGCAGCCCCCTAGGGAGACAGGGAGATAACTATGGCTACACCTTC,CASSPLGRQGDNYGYTF
TRBJ1-1,.,TRBV6-5,once,TGTGCCAGCAGTTACTCCGGGACATCCAACACTGAAGCTTTCTTT,CASSYSGTSNTEAFF
TRBJ2-7,TRBD1,TRBV5-4,.,TGTGCCAGCAGCTCTGGACAGGGTTCCTACGAGCAGTACTTC,CASSSGQGSYEQYF
TRBJ2-1,TRBD1,TRBV7-3,.,TGTGCCAGCAGCTTAAAGGGGGCGCAGCTAGTATCCTACAATGAGCAGTTCTTC,CASSLKGAQLVSYNEQFF
TRBJ2-7,TRBD2,TRBV28,few,TGTGCCAGCATTAAGTCCGGGGGGGCCTACGAGCAGTACTTC,CASIKSGGAYEQYF
TRBJ2-3,TRBD2,TRBV27,.,TGTGCCAGCAGCCGACAGACTAGCGGGGGGGCCGGAGATACGCAGTATTTT,CASSRQTSGGAGDTQYF
TRBJ1-4,.,TRBV4-2,.,TGTGCCAGCAGCCAAGACACCGACAGAGAAATGTTTTTT,CASSQDTDREMFF
TRBJ1-1,TRBD1,TRBV5-1,.,TGCGCCAGCAGCTCACGGACAGGGAGTCCATCTGAAGCTTTCTTT,CASSSRTGSPSEAFF
TRBJ2-3,TRBD2,TRBV5-1,.,TGCGCCAGCAGCTCACTAGCGGCAGATACGCAGTATTTT,CASSSLAADTQYF
TRBJ1-5,.,TRBV2,.,TGTGCCAGCAGTGAGTCCGGAGGGAATAGCAATCAGCCCCAGCATTTT,CASSESGGNSNQPQHF
TRBJ1-5,.,TRBV18,few,TGTGCCAGCTCACCACGAGGGGTCGGGAGGGAAGCCCAGCATTTT,CASSPRGVGREAQHF
TRBJ2-7,.,TRBV5-1,few,TGCGCCAGCAGCTCCGAGCCCCCTACCTACGAGCAGTACTTC,CASSSEPPTYEQYF
TRBJ1-5,.,TRBV28,.,TGTGCCAGCCCGGGGGGGATTATGGATCAGCCCCAGCATTTT,CASPGGIMDQPQHF
TRBJ2-2,TRBD2,TRBV5-5,.,TGTGCCAGCCGTAGACTAGCGGGGGTGGTAGGCGGGGAGCTGTTTTTT,CASRRLAGVVGGELFF
TRBJ2-3,TRBD2,TRBV14,.,TGTGCCAGCAGCCAAGATGACCTAGCGGGGGGATTCACAGATACGCAGTATTTT,CASSQDDLAGGFTDTQYF